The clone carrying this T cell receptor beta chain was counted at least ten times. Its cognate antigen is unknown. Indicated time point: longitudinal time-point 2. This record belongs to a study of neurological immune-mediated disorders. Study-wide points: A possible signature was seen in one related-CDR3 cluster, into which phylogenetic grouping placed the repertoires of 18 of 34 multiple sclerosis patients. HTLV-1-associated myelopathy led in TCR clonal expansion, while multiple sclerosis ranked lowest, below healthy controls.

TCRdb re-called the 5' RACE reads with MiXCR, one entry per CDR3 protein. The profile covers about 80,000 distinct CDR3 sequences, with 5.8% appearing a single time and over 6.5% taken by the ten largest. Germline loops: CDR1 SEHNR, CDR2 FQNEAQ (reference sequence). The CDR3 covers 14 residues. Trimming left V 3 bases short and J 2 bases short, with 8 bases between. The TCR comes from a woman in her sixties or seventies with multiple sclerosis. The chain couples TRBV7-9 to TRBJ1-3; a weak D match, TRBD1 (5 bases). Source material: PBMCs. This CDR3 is CASSLGGAGNTIYF. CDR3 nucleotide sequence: TGTGCCAGCAGCTTGGGGGGAGCTGGAAACACCATATATTTT.